This TCR beta chain was sequenced in a study of cytomegalovirus exposure and HLA in healthy donors. Findings and limits, study-wide: Some TCR beta chains (around 180 of them) were listed as cytomegalovirus-associated. Later analysis identified several of the most significant clusters that appeared linked to common viral pathogens. Later analysis associated a missense DCLRE1C variant with TCR beta V- and J-gene trimming.

CDR3 size: 11 residues. Germline V gene data show CDR1 as MDHEN and CDR2 as SYDVKM. The V gene lost 5 bases and the J gene lost 2 bases, with 4 bases spanning the gap. Primers for the PCR totalled 60 Vbeta and 13 Jbeta. Repertoires were generated with immunoSEQ multiplex PCR, while TCRdb's copy carries only in-frame clones and drops some. The sample shows around 88,000 clones, nearly 80% of them seen only once. This clone was counted only a few times. The target antigen is unknown. At the DNA level, this CDR3 is encoded by other sequences in the same sample as well. The chain has TRBV28 and TRBJ2-7; D ambiguous. The specimen was PBMCs. This clonotype was sampled from a woman in her forties in good health and CMV-seropositive. Here the CDR3 reads CASSNTYEQYF. The CDR3 bases are TGTGCCAGCAGTAACACCTACGAGCAGTACTTC.